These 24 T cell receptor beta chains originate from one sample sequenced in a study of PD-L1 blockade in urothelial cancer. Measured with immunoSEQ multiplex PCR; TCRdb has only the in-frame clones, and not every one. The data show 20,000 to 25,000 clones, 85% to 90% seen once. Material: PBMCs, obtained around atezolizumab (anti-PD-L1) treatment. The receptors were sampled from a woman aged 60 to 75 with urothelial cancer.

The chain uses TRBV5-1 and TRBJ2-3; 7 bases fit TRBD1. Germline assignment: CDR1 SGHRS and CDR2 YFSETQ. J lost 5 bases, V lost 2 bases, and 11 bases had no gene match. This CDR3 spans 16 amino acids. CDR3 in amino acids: CASSFSTGRAGDTQYF. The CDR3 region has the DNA TGCGCCAGCAGCTTTTCGACAGGGCGGGCTGGAGATACGCAGTATTTT. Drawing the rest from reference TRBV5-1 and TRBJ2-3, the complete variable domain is KAGVTQTPRYLIKTRGQQVTLSCSPISGHRSVSWYQQTPGQGLQFLFEYFSETQRNKGNFPGRFSGRQFSNSRSEMNVSTLELGDSALYLCASSFSTGRAGDTQYFGPGTRLTVL.

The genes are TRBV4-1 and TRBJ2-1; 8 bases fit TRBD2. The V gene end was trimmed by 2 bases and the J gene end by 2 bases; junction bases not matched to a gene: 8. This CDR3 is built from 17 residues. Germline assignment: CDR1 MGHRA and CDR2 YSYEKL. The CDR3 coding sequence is TGCGCCAGCAGCCAAATGAGAGCGGGAGTGACCTACAATGAGCAGTTCTTC. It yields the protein CASSQMRAGVTYNEQFF.

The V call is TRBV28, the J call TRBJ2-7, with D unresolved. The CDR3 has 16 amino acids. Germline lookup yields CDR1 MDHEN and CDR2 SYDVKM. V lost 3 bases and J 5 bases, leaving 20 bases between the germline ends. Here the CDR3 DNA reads TGTGCCAGCAGTTTTCCCCCCCGTGGAGCCTGGGACGAGCAGTACTTC. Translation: CASSFPPRGAWDEQYF.

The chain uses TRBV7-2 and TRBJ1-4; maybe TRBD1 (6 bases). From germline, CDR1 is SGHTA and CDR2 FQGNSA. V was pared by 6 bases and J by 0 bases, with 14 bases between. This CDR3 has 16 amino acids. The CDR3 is CASRQGFLATNEKLFF. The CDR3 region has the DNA TGTGCCAGCAGGCAGGGGTTCCTTGCAACTAATGAAAAACTGTTTTTT.

The chain's CDR3 is CASNLRGKNTEAFF. The CDR3 DNA reads as TGTGCCAGCAACCTCAGGGGTAAGAACACTGAAGCTTTCTTT. This sequence joins TRBV2 and TRBJ1-1, with D perhaps TRBD1 (6 bases). Germline loops: CDR1 SNHLY, CDR2 FYNNEI. The CDR3 runs to 14 residues. V lost 7 bases and J lost 1, with 13 bases in between.

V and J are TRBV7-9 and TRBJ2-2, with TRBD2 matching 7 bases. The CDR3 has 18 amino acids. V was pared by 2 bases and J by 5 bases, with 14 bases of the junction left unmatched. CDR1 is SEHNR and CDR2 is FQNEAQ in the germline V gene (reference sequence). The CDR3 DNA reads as TGTGCCAGCAGCTTAATGGGCCCCGCGGGAGTACGGACCGGGGAGCTGTTTTTT. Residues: CASSLMGPAGVRTGELFF.

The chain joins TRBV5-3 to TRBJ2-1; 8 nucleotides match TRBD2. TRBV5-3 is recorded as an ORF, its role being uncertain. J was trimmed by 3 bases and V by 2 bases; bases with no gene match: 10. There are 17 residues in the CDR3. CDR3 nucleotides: TGTGCCAGAAGCTTTCCGCCGGGACTAGTGGTCTACAATGAGCAGTTCTTC. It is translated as CARSFPPGLVVYNEQFF.

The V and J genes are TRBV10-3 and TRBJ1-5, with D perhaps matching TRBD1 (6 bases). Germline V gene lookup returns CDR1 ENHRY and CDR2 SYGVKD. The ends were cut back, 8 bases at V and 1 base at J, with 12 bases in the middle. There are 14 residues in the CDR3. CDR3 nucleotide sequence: TGTGCCATCTCGGACAGTAGGAGCAATCAGCCCCAGCATTTT. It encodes CAISDSRSNQPQHF.

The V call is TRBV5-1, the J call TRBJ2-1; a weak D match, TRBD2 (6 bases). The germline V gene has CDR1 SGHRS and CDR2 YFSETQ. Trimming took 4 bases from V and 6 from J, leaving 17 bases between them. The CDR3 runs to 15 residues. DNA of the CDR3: TGCGCCAGCAGCCGCGTATTGGGGGGTGGCAATGAGCAGTTCTTC. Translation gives CASSRVLGGGNEQFF. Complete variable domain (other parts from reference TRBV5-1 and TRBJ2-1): KAGVTQTPRYLIKTRGQQVTLSCSPISGHRSVSWYQQTPGQGLQFLFEYFSETQRNKGNFPGRFSGRQFSNSRSEMNVSTLELGDSALYLCASSRVLGGGNEQFFGPGTRLTVL.

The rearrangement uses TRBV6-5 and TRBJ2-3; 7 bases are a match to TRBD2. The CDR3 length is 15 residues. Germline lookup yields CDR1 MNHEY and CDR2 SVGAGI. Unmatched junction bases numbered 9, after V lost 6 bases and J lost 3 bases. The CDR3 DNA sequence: TGTGCCAGCAGCGGACTAGTGCCAGGGACAGATACGCAGTATTTT. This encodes CASSGLVPGTDTQYF.

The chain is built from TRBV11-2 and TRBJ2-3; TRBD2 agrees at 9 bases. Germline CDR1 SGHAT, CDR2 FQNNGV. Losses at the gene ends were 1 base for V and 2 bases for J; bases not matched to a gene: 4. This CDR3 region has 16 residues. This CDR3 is CASSLASGGITDTQYF. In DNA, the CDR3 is TGTGCCAGCAGCTTAGCAAGCGGGGGGATCACAGATACGCAGTATTTT.

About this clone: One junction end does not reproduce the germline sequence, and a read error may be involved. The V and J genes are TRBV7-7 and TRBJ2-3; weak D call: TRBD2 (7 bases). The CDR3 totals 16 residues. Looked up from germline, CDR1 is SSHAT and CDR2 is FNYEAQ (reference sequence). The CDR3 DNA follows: TGTGCTAGCAGCCGAGGGGGGGCGGGAGTTCCAGATACGCAGTATTTT. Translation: CASSRGGAGVPDTQYF. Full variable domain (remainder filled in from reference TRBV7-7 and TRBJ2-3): GAGVSQSPRYKVTKRGQDVTLRCDPISSHATLYWYQQALGQGPEFLTYFNYEAQPDKSGLPSDRFSAERPEGSISTLTIQRTEQRDSAMYRCASSRGGAGVPDTQYFGPGTRLTVL.

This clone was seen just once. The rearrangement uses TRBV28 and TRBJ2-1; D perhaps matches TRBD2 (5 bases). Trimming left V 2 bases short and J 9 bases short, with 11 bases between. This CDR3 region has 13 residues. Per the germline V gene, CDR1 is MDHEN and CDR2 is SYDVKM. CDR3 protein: CASSLPSGTEQFF. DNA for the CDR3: TGTGCCAGCAGTTTACCTTCGGGAACTGAGCAGTTCTTC.

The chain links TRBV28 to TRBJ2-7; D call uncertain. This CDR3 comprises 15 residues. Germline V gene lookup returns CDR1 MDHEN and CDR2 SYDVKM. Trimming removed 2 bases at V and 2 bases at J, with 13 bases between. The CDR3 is CASSLVATNPYEQYF. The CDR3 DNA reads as TGTGCCAGCAGTTTAGTCGCAACTAACCCCTACGAGCAGTACTTC. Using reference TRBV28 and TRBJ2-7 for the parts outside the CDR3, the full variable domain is DVKVTQSSRYLVKRTGEKVFLECVQDMDHENMFWYRQDPGLGLRLIYFSYDVKMKEKGDIPEGYSVSREKKERFSLILESASTNQTSMYLCASSLVATNPYEQYFGPGTRLTVT.

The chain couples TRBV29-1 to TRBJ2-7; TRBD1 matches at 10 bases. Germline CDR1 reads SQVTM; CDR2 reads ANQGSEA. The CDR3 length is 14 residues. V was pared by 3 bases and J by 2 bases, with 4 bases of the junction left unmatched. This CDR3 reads CSVEGGTGAYEQYF. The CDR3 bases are TGCAGCGTTGAGGGGGGGACAGGGGCCTACGAGCAGTACTTC.

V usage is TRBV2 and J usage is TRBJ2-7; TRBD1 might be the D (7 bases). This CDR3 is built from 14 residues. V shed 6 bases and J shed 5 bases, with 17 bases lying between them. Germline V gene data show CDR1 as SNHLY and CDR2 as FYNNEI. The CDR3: CASRGGQTRHEQYF. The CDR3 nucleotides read TGTGCCAGCAGGGGGGGACAGACACGCCACGAGCAGTACTTC.

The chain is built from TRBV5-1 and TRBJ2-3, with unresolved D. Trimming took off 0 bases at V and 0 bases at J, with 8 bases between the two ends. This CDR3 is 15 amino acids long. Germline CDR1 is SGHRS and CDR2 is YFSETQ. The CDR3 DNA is TGCGCCAGCAGCTTGGTTATCTTAAGCACAGATACGCAGTATTTT. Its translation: CASSLVILSTDTQYF.

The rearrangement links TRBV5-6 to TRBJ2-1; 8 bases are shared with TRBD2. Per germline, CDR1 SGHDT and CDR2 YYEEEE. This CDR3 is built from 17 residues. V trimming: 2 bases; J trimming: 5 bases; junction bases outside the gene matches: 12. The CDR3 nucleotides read TGTGCCAGCAGCTTTAATTTGGGCGCGGGAGGAGACAATGAGCAGTTCTTC. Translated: CASSFNLGAGGDNEQFF.

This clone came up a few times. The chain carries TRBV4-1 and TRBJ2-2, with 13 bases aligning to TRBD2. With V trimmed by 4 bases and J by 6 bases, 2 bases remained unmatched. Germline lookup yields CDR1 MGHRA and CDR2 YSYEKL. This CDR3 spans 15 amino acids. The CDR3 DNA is TGCGCCAGCAGCCGGACTAGCGGGAGCTCCGGGGAGCTGTTTTTT. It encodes CASSRTSGSSGELFF.

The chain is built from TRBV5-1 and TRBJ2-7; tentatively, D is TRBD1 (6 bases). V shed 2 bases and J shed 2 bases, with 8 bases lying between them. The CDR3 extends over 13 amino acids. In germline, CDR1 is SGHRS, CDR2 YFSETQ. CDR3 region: CASSFDRTYEQYF. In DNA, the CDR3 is TGCGCCAGCAGCTTCGACAGGACCTACGAGCAGTACTTC.

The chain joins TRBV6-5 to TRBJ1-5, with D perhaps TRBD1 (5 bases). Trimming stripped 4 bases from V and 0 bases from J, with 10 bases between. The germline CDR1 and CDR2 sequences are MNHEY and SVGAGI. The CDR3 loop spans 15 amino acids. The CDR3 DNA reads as TGTGCCAGCAGTTTCTCCCAGGGTAGCAATCAGCCCCAGCATTTT. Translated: CASSFSQGSNQPQHF.

The CDR3 region has the DNA TGTGCCAGCAGCTCGAGGGTCGGCAATCAGCCCCAGCATTTT. Translated: CASSSRVGNQPQHF. The rearrangement joins TRBV7-8 to TRBJ1-5; D gene uncertain. The germline gives CDR1 SGHVS, CDR2 FQNEAQ. This CDR3 spans 14 amino acids. The ends were cut back, 4 bases at V and 2 bases at J, with 9 bases in the middle.

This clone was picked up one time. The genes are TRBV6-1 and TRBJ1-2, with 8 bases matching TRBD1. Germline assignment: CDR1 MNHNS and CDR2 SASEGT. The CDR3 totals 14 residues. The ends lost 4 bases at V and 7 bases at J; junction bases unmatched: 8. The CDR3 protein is CASSARQGKAGYTF. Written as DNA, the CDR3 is TGTGCCAGCAGTGCCCGACAGGGGAAGGCTGGCTACACCTTC.

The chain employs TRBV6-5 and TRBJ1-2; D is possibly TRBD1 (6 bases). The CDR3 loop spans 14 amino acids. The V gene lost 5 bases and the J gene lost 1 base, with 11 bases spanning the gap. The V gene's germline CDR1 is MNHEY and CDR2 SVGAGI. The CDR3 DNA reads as TGTGCCAGCAGTCGCACAGGGCATAACTATGGCTACACCTTC. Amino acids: CASSRTGHNYGYTF.